Below, one T cell receptor (beta chain) is given with its context. The sample is drawn from a study of cytomegalovirus exposure and HLA in healthy donors. The PCR contained 60 Vbeta and 13 Jbeta primers. Using immunoSEQ multiplex PCR, the repertoire was profiled, and TCRdb retains in-frame clones only, with some absent. The table records about 160,000 clones, roughly 82% of them present only once. The CDR3 sequence is 12 residues long. V shed 6 bases and J 7 bases; nucleotides not matched to a gene: 3. CDR1 and CDR2 from the germline V gene are LNHDA and SQIVND (reference sequence). The TCR sequence derives from a man aged 50 to 59 in good health and CMV-seropositive. The sample comprised PBMCs. This chain uses TRBV19 with TRBJ2-3; 8 bases are a match to TRBD2. The CDR3 DNA reads as TGTGCCAGTAGGGGACTAGAGCATACGCAGTATTTT. Its translation is CASRGLEHTQYF. The variable domain in full, with the rest retrieved from reference TRBV19 and TRBJ2-3, is DGGITQSPKYLFRKEGQNVTLSCEQNLNHDAMYWYRQDPGQGLRLIYYSQIVNDFQKGDIAEGYSVSREKKESFPLTVTSAQKNPTAFYLCASRGLEHTQYFGPGTRLTVL.